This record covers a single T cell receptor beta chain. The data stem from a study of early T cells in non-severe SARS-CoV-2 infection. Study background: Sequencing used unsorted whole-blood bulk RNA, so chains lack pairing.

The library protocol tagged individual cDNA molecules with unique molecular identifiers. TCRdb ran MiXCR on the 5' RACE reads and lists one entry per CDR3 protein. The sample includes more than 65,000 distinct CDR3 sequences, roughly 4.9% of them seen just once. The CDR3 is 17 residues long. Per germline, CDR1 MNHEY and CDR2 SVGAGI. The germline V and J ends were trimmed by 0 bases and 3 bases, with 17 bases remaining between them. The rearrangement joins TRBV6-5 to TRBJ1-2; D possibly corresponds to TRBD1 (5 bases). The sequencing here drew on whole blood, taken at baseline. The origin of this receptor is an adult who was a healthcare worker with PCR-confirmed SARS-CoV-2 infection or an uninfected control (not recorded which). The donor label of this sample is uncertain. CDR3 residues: CASSYSGQGGSYYGYTF. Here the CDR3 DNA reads TGTGCCAGCAGTTACTCCGGGCAGGGCGGTTCCTACTATGGCTACACCTTC.